Below, one TCR beta chain is given with its context. Its antigen is unknown. Base qualities are missing; no much larger clone stands one base away. TCRbeta CDR3 regions were amplified from genomic DNA by means of the immunoSEQ Assay, a bias-controlled multiplex PCR. Per the authors' processing: The number of nucleated cells in each sample was estimated by amplification of reference gene primers within the assay. To quantify the absolute abundance of each unique TCRbeta CDR3 rearrangement, sequence reads were collapsed and filtered. For each sample, productive Simpson clonality was calculated as the square root of Simpson's diversity index across productive rearrangements. TCRdb holds this immuneACCESS table with in-frame rearrangements only. Some clones are missing; in checked studies, unresolved V genes explain under half, and the rest has no known cause. That table gives V, J and clone size, and the DNA gave D and trimming. This sample gives roughly 180,000 clones in total; around 74% of them show up just once. 8.1% of the sample belongs to the ten largest clones.

From its cysteine to its phenylalanine, the CDR3 spans 12 amino acids. The read is trimmed to its CDR3 DNA, 36 bases read in frame from base 1. Germline trimming amounts to 4 bases on V and 6 bases on J, with 2 as the count of junction bases outside the gene matches. This sample is drawn from a study of blood T cell repertoires in COVID-19 (dated by TCRdb to the early 2020s). With regard to the full study: Samples covering the acute and convalescent phases of COVID-19 were provided by collaborators in the United States, Italy and Spain. The repertoires were released in a freely available public database intended as a resource for research on the immune response to SARS-CoV-2. A de-identified subject ID, COVID-19 status, age in years and sex were almost always included in the sample metadata. Samples came from the ongoing ImmuneRACE study (first 160 participants) plus 1,254 subjects from 6 global collaborators. The prospective study material was composed of cDNA or gDNA derived from T cells, B-cell-depleted T cells, or PBMCs. Where available, HLA class I and class II types were obtained from metadata supplied by the sample provider rather than from assay-based typing. The dataset comprised deeply sampled blood TCRbeta repertoires from subjects exposed to, actively infected with, or recovered from COVID-19.

At one collaborating source in Seattle, patients were enrolled during active infection and were followed longitudinally through the course of disease. Each collaborating institution followed its own protocols to collect whole blood in K2EDTA tubes. For TCRbeta analysis, collaborators shipped samples in one of three forms: frozen whole blood, isolated PBMCs, or DNA extracted from either of those sample types. The full study reports these points: The quantity of clinical and demographic metadata differed by source and by participant and was supplied without curation.

Sequenced: peripheral blood. This clonotype was obtained from a woman aged 60-70 years with COVID-19, enrolled during active disease. The chain links TRBV12-3 or TRBV12-4 with TRBJ1-2; TRBD1 agrees with 7 junctional bases. The CDR3 loop reads CASSYDRDGYTF. The DNA sequence is as follows: TGTGCCAGCAGTTACGACAGGGATGGCTACACCTTC.